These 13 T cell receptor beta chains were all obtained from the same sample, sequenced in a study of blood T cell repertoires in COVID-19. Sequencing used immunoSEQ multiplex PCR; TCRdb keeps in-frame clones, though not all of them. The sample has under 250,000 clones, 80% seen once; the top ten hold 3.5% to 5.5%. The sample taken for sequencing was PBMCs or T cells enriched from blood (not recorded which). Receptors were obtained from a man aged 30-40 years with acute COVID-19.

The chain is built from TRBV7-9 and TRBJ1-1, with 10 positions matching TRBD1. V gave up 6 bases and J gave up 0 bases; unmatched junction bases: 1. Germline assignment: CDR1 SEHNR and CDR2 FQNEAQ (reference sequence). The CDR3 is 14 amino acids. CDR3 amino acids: CASRGQGMNTEAFF. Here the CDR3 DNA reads TGTGCCAGCAGGGGACAGGGGATGAACACTGAAGCTTTCTTT.

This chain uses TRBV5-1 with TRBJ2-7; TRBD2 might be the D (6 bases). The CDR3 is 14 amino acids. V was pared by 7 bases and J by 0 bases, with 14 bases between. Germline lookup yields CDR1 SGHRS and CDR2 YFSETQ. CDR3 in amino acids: CASRRDAPSYEQYF. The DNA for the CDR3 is TGCGCCAGCCGGAGGGACGCTCCCTCCTACGAGCAGTACTTC.

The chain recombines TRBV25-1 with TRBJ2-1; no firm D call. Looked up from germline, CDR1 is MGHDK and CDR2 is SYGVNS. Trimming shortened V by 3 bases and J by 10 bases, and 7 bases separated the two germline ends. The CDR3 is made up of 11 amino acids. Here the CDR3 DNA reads TGTGCCAGCAGTGACCGGTCCGAGCAGTTCTTC. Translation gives CASSDRSEQFF.

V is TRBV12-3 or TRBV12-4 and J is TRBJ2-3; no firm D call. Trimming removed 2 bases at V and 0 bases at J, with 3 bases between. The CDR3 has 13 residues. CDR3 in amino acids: CASSLSSTDTQYF. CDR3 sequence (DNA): TGTGCCAGCAGTTTATCTAGCACAGATACGCAGTATTTT.

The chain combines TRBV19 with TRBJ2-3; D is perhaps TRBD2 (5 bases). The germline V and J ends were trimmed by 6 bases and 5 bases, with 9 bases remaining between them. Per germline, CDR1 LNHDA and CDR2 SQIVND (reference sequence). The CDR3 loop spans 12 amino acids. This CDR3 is CASRVSGDTQYF. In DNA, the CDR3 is TGTGCCAGTAGGGTCAGCGGAGATACGCAGTATTTT.

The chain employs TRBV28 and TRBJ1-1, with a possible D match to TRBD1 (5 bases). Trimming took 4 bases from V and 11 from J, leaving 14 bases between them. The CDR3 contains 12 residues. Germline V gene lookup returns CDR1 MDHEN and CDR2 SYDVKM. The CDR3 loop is CASSWGVAGAFF. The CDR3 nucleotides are TGTGCCAGCAGTTGGGGGGTGGCAGGGGCTTTCTTT.

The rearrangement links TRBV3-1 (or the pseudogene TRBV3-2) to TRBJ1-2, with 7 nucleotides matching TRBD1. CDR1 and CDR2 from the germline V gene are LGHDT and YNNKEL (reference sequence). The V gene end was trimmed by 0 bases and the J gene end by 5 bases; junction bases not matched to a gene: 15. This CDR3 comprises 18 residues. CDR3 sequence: CASSQDRQGFKGKYGYTF. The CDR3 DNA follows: TGTGCCAGCAGCCAAGACAGACAGGGCTTTAAGGGAAAGTATGGCTACACCTTC.

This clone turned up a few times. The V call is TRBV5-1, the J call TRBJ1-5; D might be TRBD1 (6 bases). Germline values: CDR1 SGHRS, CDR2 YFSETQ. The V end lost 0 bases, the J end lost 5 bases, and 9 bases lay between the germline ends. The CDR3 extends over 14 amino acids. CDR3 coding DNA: TGCGCCAGCAGCTTGGGGGCAGGGGATCAGCCCCAGCATTTT. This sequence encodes CASSLGAGDQPQHF.

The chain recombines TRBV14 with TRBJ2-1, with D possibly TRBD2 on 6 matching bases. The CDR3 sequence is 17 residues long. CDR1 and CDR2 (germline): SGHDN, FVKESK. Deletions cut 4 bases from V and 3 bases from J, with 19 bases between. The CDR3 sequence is CASSPRMAGRIYNEQFF. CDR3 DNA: TGTGCCAGCAGCCCAAGGATGGCGGGACGGATCTACAATGAGCAGTTCTTC.

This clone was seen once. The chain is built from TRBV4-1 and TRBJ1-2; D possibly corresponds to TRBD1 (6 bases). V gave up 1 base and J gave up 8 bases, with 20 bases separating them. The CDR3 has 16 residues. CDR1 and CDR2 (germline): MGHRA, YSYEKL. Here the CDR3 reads CASSQGMQGPLGGYTF. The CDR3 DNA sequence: TGCGCCAGCAGCCAAGGAATGCAGGGGCCTTTAGGGGGCTACACCTTC.

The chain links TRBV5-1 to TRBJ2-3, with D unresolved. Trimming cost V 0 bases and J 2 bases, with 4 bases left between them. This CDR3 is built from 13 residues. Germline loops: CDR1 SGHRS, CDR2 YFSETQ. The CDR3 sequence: CASSLAFTDTQYF. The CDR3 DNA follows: TGCGCCAGCAGCTTGGCCTTCACAGATACGCAGTATTTT.

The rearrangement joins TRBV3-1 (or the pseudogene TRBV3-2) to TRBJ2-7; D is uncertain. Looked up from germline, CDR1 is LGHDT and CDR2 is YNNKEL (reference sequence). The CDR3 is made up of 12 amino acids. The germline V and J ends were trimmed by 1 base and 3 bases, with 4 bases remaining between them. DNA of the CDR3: TGTGCCAGCAGCCAAGTTAGCTACGAGCAGTACTTC. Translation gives CASSQVSYEQYF.

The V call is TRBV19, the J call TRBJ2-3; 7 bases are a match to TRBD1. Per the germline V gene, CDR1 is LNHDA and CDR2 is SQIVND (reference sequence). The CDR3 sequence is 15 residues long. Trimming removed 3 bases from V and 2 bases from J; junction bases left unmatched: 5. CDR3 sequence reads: CASSIAGQVTDTQYF. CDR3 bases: TGTGCCAGTAGTATTGCCGGACAGGTCACAGATACGCAGTATTTT.